These 11 T cell receptor beta chains were all obtained from the same sample, sequenced in a study of T cell repertoires in cytomegalovirus infection. TCRdb processed the reads anew with MiXCR; each CDR3 protein has one entry. The sample holds hundreds of thousands of distinct CDR3 sequences, about 11% seen once. Sequencing was carried out using PBMCs. These receptors all stem from a human donor in good health (CMV status not recorded). Some clones in this sample may be carry-over from other donors' samples.

This chain uses TRBV6-1 with TRBJ2-1; 9 positions match TRBD2. The germline gives CDR1 MNHNS, CDR2 SASEGT. Losses at the gene ends were 3 bases for V and 4 bases for J; bases not matched to a gene: 13. The CDR3 spans 18 residues. CDR3 sequence reads: CASSDFGDSGGLYNEQFF. The CDR3 nucleotides read TGTGCCAGCAGTGATTTTGGCGATAGCGGGGGCCTATACAATGAGCAGTTCTTC.

This clonotype was detected ten times or more. The chain carries TRBV2 and TRBJ2-6; 9 bases are a match to TRBD1. The CDR3 sequence is 17 residues long. The V gene's germline CDR1 is SNHLY and CDR2 FYNNEI. Trimming removed 4 bases from V and 2 bases from J; junction bases left unmatched: 6. In DNA, the CDR3 is TGTGCCAGCAGTGGGGGACAGGGAAACCCTGGGGCCAACGTCCTGACTTTC. Residues: CASSGGQGNPGANVLTF. The variable domain in full, with the rest retrieved from reference TRBV2 and TRBJ2-6, is EPEVTQTPSHQVTQMGQEVILRCVPISNHLYFYWYRQILGQKVEFLVSFYNNEISEKSEIFDDQFSVERPDGSNFTLKIRSTKLEDSAMYFCASSGGQGNPGANVLTFGAGSRLTVL.

The J gene is TRBJ2-1, the V gene TRBV24-1; D remains ambiguous. The germline V gene has CDR1 KGHDR and CDR2 SFDVKD. Trimming shortened V by 3 bases and J by 5 bases, and 25 bases separated the two germline ends. The CDR3 sequence is 19 residues long. The CDR3, as DNA: TGTGCCACCAGTGATCCGAAGGCGGTAACGGGTGACTCAGACAATGAGCAGTTCTTC. Its translation: CATSDPKAVTGDSDNEQFF.

In its sample, this clonotype was seen many times. The chain combines TRBV9 with TRBJ2-7, with a tentative D call TRBD1 (6 bases). V lost 4 bases and J lost 2, with 16 bases in between. The germline gives CDR1 SGDLS, CDR2 YYNGEE. The length of the CDR3 is 15 residues. In DNA form, the CDR3 reads TGTGCCAGCAGCCCTGCGTACAGGGCAACCTACGAGCAGTACTTC. This gives the protein CASSPAYRATYEQYF.

CDR3 in DNA: TGTGCCAGTAGAACTCGCCCCGGAAACACCATATATTTT. Translating gives CASRTRPGNTIYF. This chain connects TRBV19 to TRBJ1-3; D is unresolved. The CDR3 covers 13 residues. Germline-derived CDR1 and CDR2 are LNHDA and SQIVND (reference sequence). Deletions cut 6 bases from V and 4 bases from J, with 10 bases between.

The chain uses TRBV20-1 and TRBJ2-4; TRBD1 matches at 12 bases. Germline CDR1 DFQATT, CDR2 SNEGSKA (reference sequence). J gave up 0 bases and V 0 bases, and 12 bases lay outside the gene matches. The CDR3 is 20 amino acids. CDR3 in DNA: TGCAGTGCTAGAGAACCTGGGACAGGGGGCCGTCTGCGAGCCAAAAACATTCAGTACTTC. It yields the protein CSAREPGTGGRLRAKNIQYF.

This clonotype has a count of ten or more. The chain couples TRBV25-1 to TRBJ2-3; unclear D gene. V gave up 1 base and J gave up 7 bases, with 6 bases separating them. Looked up from germline, CDR1 is MGHDK and CDR2 is SYGVNS. The CDR3 is 12 amino acids. CDR3: CASSEWTNTQYF. CDR3 bases: TGTGCCAGCAGTGAATGGACGAATACGCAGTATTTT.

This clonotype has ten or more counts. V and J are TRBV7-9 and TRBJ2-7; D unclear. Per germline, CDR1 SEHNR and CDR2 FQNEAQ (reference sequence). CDR3 length: 16 amino acids. V shed 8 bases and J shed 3 bases, with 23 bases lying between them. The CDR3 DNA follows: TGTGCCAGCTCGGGCCCTGAGTCCAGCTTGAACTACGAGCAGTACTTC. Amino acids: CASSGPESSLNYEQYF.

The chain couples TRBV20-1 to TRBJ1-5, with 9 bases matching TRBD1. Germline V gene data show CDR1 as DFQATT and CDR2 as SNEGSKA (reference sequence). V shed 4 bases, J shed 16 bases, and the junction held 8 bases outside the gene matches. The CDR3 length is 11 residues. This CDR3 reads CSATRGTGIHF. In nucleotides, the CDR3 is TGCAGTGCTACCCGAGGGACAGGGATTCATTTT.

Many counts were recorded for this clonotype. V gene TRBV7-9 combines with J gene TRBJ2-3; no definite D call. The CDR3 length is 12 residues. The V and J ends lost 11 bases and 1 base respectively, with 10 bases between them. From germline, CDR1 is SEHNR and CDR2 FQNEAQ (reference sequence). The CDR3 reads CAALSGTDTQYF. The CDR3 bases are TGTGCCGCCCTCTCTGGCACAGATACGCAGTATTTT.

This clonotype was observed many times. The rearrangement links TRBV7-8 to TRBJ1-1, with D possibly being TRBD1 (6 bases). The CDR3 contains 15 residues. Germline CDR1 is SGHVS and CDR2 is FQNEAQ. With 4 bases removed from V and 4 bases from J, the gap between germline ends came to 16 bases. The CDR3 sequence: CASSSRTQGTTEAFF. The CDR3 DNA sequence: TGTGCCAGCAGCTCCCGGACCCAGGGGACCACTGAAGCTTTCTTT.